Listed here are 14 T cell receptor beta chains from one sample, sequenced in a study of blood T cell repertoires in COVID-19. Profiling relied on immunoSEQ multiplex PCR, and the TCRdb table lists in-frame clones only, not all of them. The data hold a few hundred thousand clones, with around four fifths observed a single time. The sample taken for sequencing was peripheral blood. The source of these receptors is a woman aged 45-59 years with active or convalescent COVID-19.

J is TRBJ2-5 and V is TRBV24-1, with D perhaps matching TRBD2 (6 bases). The CDR3 covers 13 residues. V dropped 6 bases and J dropped 4 bases, with 11 bases sitting between them. The V gene's germline CDR1 is KGHDR and CDR2 SFDVKD. The CDR3 nucleotides read TGTGCCACCAGTCAGGCCGGGGGAGAGACCCAGTACTTC. Protein product: CATSQAGGETQYF.

V is TRBV24-1 and J is TRBJ2-1, with a tentative D call TRBD2 (6 bases). Per germline, CDR1 KGHDR and CDR2 SFDVKD. Trimming shortened V by 5 bases and J by 1 base, and 11 bases separated the two germline ends. The CDR3 contains 15 residues. CDR3 sequence reads: CATSGGMVSYNEQFF. The CDR3 DNA follows: TGTGCCACCAGTGGCGGGATGGTTTCCTACAATGAGCAGTTCTTC.

The CDR3 loop reads CASSDLGQGSTDTQYF. CDR3 in DNA: TGTGCCAGTAGTGACCTAGGACAGGGGAGCACAGATACGCAGTATTTT. The chain combines TRBV19 with TRBJ2-3; 9 positions match TRBD1. This CDR3 is 16 amino acids long. V trimming: 5 bases; J trimming: 0 bases; junction bases outside the gene matches: 6. Germline values: CDR1 LNHDA, CDR2 SQIVND (reference sequence).

This clone appeared a single time. V is TRBV6-5 and J is TRBJ2-7; possibly TRBD1 for D (5 bases). CDR3 length: 15 residues. Germline CDR1 reads MNHEY; CDR2 reads SVGAGI. With 6 bases removed from V and 2 bases from J, the gap between germline ends came to 17 bases. DNA for the CDR3: TGTGCCAGCAGGTCCAGGCTCGCAGGGACCTACGAGCAGTACTTC. Translated, it gives CASRSRLAGTYEQYF.

This rearrangement joins TRBV14 to TRBJ2-7, with D possibly matching TRBD2 (5 bases). Per germline, CDR1 SGHDN and CDR2 FVKESK. The CDR3 length is 16 residues. The V gene lost 2 bases and the J gene lost 1 base, with 15 bases spanning the gap. The CDR3 region is CASSQFSRTPSYEQYF. In DNA, the CDR3 is TGTGCCAGCAGCCAATTCTCAAGGACTCCATCCTACGAGCAGTACTTC.

This chain connects TRBV21-1 to TRBJ1-6; the table assigns TRBD1, which was not confirmed against the DNA. TRBV21-1 is a pseudogene locus. The CDR3 sequence is 19 residues long. Here the CDR3 DNA reads TGTGCCAGCAGCCCCCCCCTTGGGCTACTTAGCTCCTATAATTCACCCCTCCACTTT. It yields the protein CASSPPLGLLSSYNSPLHF.

This sequence joins TRBV25-1 and TRBJ1-4; D might be TRBD1 (5 bases). CDR1 MGHDK and CDR2 SYGVNS come from the germline V gene. This CDR3 has 17 amino acids. Trimming took 5 bases from V and 0 from J, leaving 16 bases between them. The CDR3 is CASSLQGQGTTNEKLFF. The CDR3 DNA follows: TGTGCCAGCAGTTTGCAGGGCCAGGGAACAACTAATGAAAAACTGTTTTTT.

This rearrangement joins TRBV2 to TRBJ2-7, with a possible D match to TRBD1 (6 bases). CDR3 length: 16 amino acids. The V end was cut by 4 bases, the J end by 4 bases, with 20 bases between. Germline loops: CDR1 SNHLY, CDR2 FYNNEI. The CDR3 DNA reads as TGTGCCAGCAGTGTTATTCCCGGACAGACAGTTTACGAGCAGTACTTC. It translates to CASSVIPGQTVYEQYF.

The chain is built from TRBV6-5 and TRBJ1-5; TRBD1 might be the D (6 bases). Deletions cut 6 bases from V and 4 bases from J, with 13 bases between. Per germline, CDR1 MNHEY and CDR2 SVGAGI. This CDR3 has 14 amino acids. CDR3 coding DNA: TGTGCCAGCAGGAAAACAGGGCGAAATCAGCCCCAGCATTTT. Its translation is CASRKTGRNQPQHF.

This sequence joins TRBV10-3 and TRBJ1-2, with 8 bases aligning to TRBD1. Germline CDR1 reads ENHRY; CDR2 reads SYGVKD. The CDR3 spans 19 residues. V shed 1 base, J shed 7 bases, and the junction held 20 bases outside the gene matches. The CDR3 DNA is TGTGCCATCAGTGAGTTCCCAGAGGACTTGACAGGGGCTGTAGGTGGCTACACCTTC. Residues: CAISEFPEDLTGAVGGYTF.

The genes are TRBV11-1 and TRBJ1-3; D uncertain. Germline V CDR1 and CDR2: SGHAT, FQDESV (reference sequence). The V gene lost 8 bases and the J gene lost 4 bases, with 12 bases spanning the gap. The CDR3 loop spans 13 amino acids. In DNA form, the CDR3 reads TGTGCCAGCCGGAGGGCGGAAGGAAACACCATATATTTT. Its protein product is CASRRAEGNTIYF.

This sequence joins TRBV18 and TRBJ1-2, with D possibly TRBD1 on 5 matching bases. Germline V gives CDR1 KGHSH, CDR2 LQKENI. The length of the CDR3 is 13 residues. V was shortened by 2 bases and J by 2 bases, with 6 bases between the two germline ends. CDR3 loop: CASSPKGNYGYTF. In DNA, the CDR3 is TGTGCCAGCTCACCAAAGGGGAACTATGGCTACACCTTC.

As to this clone: Other DNA sequences in this sample translate to the same CDR3. J is TRBJ1-2 and V is TRBV5-1; 7 bases match TRBD1. This CDR3 has 14 residues. Germline trimming cut 0 bases from V and 4 bases from J; bases unmatched to any gene: 3. Germline CDR1 and CDR2: SGHRS and YFSETQ. The chain's CDR3 is CASSLGQGSYGYTF. CDR3 nucleotide sequence: TGCGCCAGCAGCTTGGGACAGGGTTCCTATGGCTACACCTTC.

Turning to this clone: At one boundary the junction diverges from the germline segment, which might be a read error. The DNA for the CDR3 is TGTGCCAGCAGTTTAGCGGGAGGGTACCAAGAGACCCAGTACTTC. Protein: CASSLAGGYQETQYF. This sequence joins TRBV7-9 and TRBJ2-5; TRBD2 aligns across 11 bases. Germline V CDR1 and CDR2: SEHNR, FQNEAQ (reference sequence). The CDR3 spans 15 residues.